This entry features one TCR beta chain sequence. What it binds is unknown. The data originate from a study of shared clonotypes between healthy human individuals. Study-wide results and limits: On the whole, naive subsets had larger estimated richness than memory subsets had.

This CDR3 region has 16 residues. The germline gives CDR1 SGHRS, CDR2 YFSETQ. Trimming took 4 bases from V and 1 from J, leaving 17 bases between them. Healthy adults negative for HIV, lacking recent acute infections or vaccinations, served as donors. CD45RA-negative memory and CD45RA+ naive subsets were split from the CD4+ cells. Profiling relied on immunoSEQ multiplex PCR, and the TCRdb table lists in-frame clones only, not all of them. The sample consists of 2 million to 2.5 million clones, 93% of them appearing once. The sample comprised naive CD4+ T cells from PBMCs. The subset denotes: CD45RA+ positively selected. The TCR comes from a man aged 18 to 30 in good health. Some clones in this sample may be carry-over from other donors' samples. The rearrangement links TRBV5-1 to TRBJ1-2; D not resolved. The CDR3 DNA reads TGCGCCAGCAGCCCCCCCGAGGCCCTATATAACTATGGCTACACCTTC. It yields the protein CASSPPEALYNYGYTF. Combining the CDR3 with reference TRBV5-1 and TRBJ1-2 gives the whole variable domain KAGVTQTPRYLIKTRGQQVTLSCSPISGHRSVSWYQQTPGQGLQFLFEYFSETQRNKGNFPGRFSGRQFSNSRSEMNVSTLELGDSALYLCASSPPEALYNYGYTFGSGTRLTVV.